This T cell receptor beta chain is drawn from a study of blood T cell repertoires in COVID-19. Study overall: From T cells, B-cell-depleted T cells, or PBMCs came the material, which was cDNA or gDNA.

Enrollees, about 18 to 90 years old, lived in 24 US areas. Those designated as exposed participants met a COVID-19 case within 2 weeks before study entry. In the study's own analysis: Reference gene primers were amplified, and this amplification served to estimate nucleated cell counts. Produced via immunoSEQ multiplex PCR; TCRdb's table is partial and in-frame only. The DNA was the basis for D and trimming; V, J and clone size are from that table. The sample has about 210,000 clones, about 83% seen once. The CDR3 spans 15 residues. Germline loops: CDR1 SGHKS, CDR2 YYEKEE (reference sequence). V lost 0 bases, J lost 2 bases, and 12 bases lay in between.

The clonotype originates from a woman aged 25-40 years who had been exposed to COVID-19. The chain uses TRBV5-5 and TRBJ2-7; D unresolved. Sequenced sample: PBMCs or T cells enriched from blood (not recorded which). DNA of the CDR3: TGTGCCAGCAGCTTGGCCGGTCAGGCCACCTACGAGCAGTACTTC. This codes for CASSLAGQATYEQYF.